This entry lists 20 T cell receptor beta chains sequenced from one sample in a study of T cell responses to AZD1222 COVID-19 vaccine. Sequencing was performed with immunoSEQ multiplex PCR; in TCRdb, only in-frame clones are kept and a portion is missing. The sample holds 110,000 or so clones, just over 90% seen once. Sequenced here: peripheral blood, sampled on day 0 of AZD1222 vaccination. These TCRs come from an adult in good health.

The chain couples TRBV11-2 to TRBJ2-7; the D is unclear. CDR1 SGHAT and CDR2 FQNNGV come from the germline V gene. Trimming pared 0 bases from V and 5 bases from J, leaving 11 bases between. The CDR3 extends over 14 amino acids. CDR3 in amino acids: CASSLEVGINEQYF. In DNA form, the CDR3 reads TGTGCCAGCAGCTTAGAGGTGGGGATCAACGAGCAGTACTTC.

The chain links TRBV5-1 to TRBJ2-1; perhaps TRBD2 as D (6 bases). V was trimmed by 0 bases and J by 0 bases, leaving 16 bases between them. The CDR3 has 18 residues. CDR1 is SGHRS, CDR2 YFSETQ, per germline. CDR3 bases: TGCGCCAGCAGCTTGGCCTTTGGGGGGTCTAGCTCCTACAATGAGCAGTTCTTC. Protein product: CASSLAFGGSSSYNEQFF. Looking up the rest from reference TRBV5-1 and TRBJ2-1 gives the full variable domain: KAGVTQTPRYLIKTRGQQVTLSCSPISGHRSVSWYQQTPGQGLQFLFEYFSETQRNKGNFPGRFSGRQFSNSRSEMNVSTLELGDSALYLCASSLAFGGSSSYNEQFFGPGTRLTVL.

The rearrangement joins TRBV25-1 to TRBJ2-7; a possible D gene is TRBD1 (5 bases). CDR1 and CDR2 from the germline V gene are MGHDK and SYGVNS. Trimming shortened V by 4 bases and J by 6 bases, and 10 bases separated the two germline ends. There are 12 residues in the CDR3. The chain's CDR3 is CASSVGALEQYF. CDR3 DNA: TGTGCCAGCAGTGTTGGGGCCCTCGAGCAGTACTTC.

The table lists this clone with a count of one. The rearrangement links TRBV9 to TRBJ2-2; 8 bases fit TRBD2. This CDR3 is built from 18 residues. V lost 1 base to trimming and J lost 0 bases; unmatched junction nucleotides: 8. Germline CDR1 and CDR2: SGDLS and YYNGEE. CDR3 coding DNA: TGTGCCAGCAGCGTATTCAGCGGGGGAACCGCGAACACCGGGGAGCTGTTTTTT. Translated: CASSVFSGGTANTGELFF.

The CDR3 region has the DNA TGTGCCAGCAGTTACTTCGGTGGCCTCAATGAGCAGTTCTTC. This sequence encodes CASSYFGGLNEQFF. The chain combines TRBV6-5 with TRBJ2-1, with no clear D. Germline assignment: CDR1 MNHEY and CDR2 SVGAGI. The CDR3 has 14 amino acids. With 1 base removed from V and 6 bases from J, the gap between germline ends came to 10 bases.

Note on this clone: Germline and junction disagree at one end, which may indicate a read error. The chain recombines TRBV2 with TRBJ2-7; D is possibly TRBD1 (6 bases). Germline V gives CDR1 SNHLY, CDR2 FYNNEI. CDR3 length: 14 amino acids. The CDR3 reads CASRIQGPSHEQYF. DNA of the CDR3: TGTGCCAGCCGAATACAGGGTCCCTCCCACGAGCAGTACTTC.

The CDR3 protein is CASRSTGGSSYEQYF. In DNA form, the CDR3 reads TGTGCCAGCAGATCTACAGGGGGGAGCTCCTACGAGCAGTACTTC. The gene calls are TRBV7-9 and TRBJ2-7, with 8 bases aligning to TRBD1. This CDR3 has 15 residues. Trimming cost V 6 bases and J 0 bases; bases outside gene matches: 7. From germline, CDR1 is SEHNR and CDR2 FQNEAQ (reference sequence).

This chain uses TRBV6-1 with TRBJ2-1; 8 positions agree with TRBD2. V lost 1 base, J lost 4 bases, and 9 bases stayed unmatched. The length of the CDR3 is 17 residues. The V gene's germline CDR1 is MNHNS and CDR2 SASEGT. CDR3 sequence reads: CASSEVWSSGLYNEQFF. CDR3 sequence (DNA): TGTGCCAGCAGTGAAGTCTGGTCTAGCGGGCTGTACAATGAGCAGTTCTTC.

The V gene is TRBV7-2, the J gene TRBJ2-5; 9 bases are shared with TRBD2. Germline CDR1 SGHTA, CDR2 FQGNSA. The CDR3 sequence is 15 residues long. Trimming took 2 bases from V and 2 from J; bases not matched to a gene: 3. As DNA, the CDR3 is TGTGCCAGCAGCTTACGGCGGGGGGGACAAGAGACCCAGTACTTC. As protein: CASSLRRGGQETQYF.

The gene calls are TRBV7-9 and TRBJ2-5, with 9 nucleotides matching TRBD1. Germline assignment: CDR1 SEHNR and CDR2 FQNEAQ (reference sequence). The CDR3 totals 17 residues. V shed 5 bases and J 2 bases; nucleotides not matched to a gene: 12. CDR3 coding DNA: TGTGCCAGCAGCCTAGGACGCCGGGACAGGGAGCAAGAGACCCAGTACTTC. Amino acids: CASSLGRRDREQETQYF.

The genes are TRBV7-2 and TRBJ1-5; 9 nucleotides align to TRBD1. The CDR3 extends over 18 amino acids. V was clipped by 4 bases and J by 3 bases; unmatched bases: 13. CDR1 and CDR2 from the germline V gene are SGHTA and FQGNSA. DNA for the CDR3: TGTGCCAGCAGCTCCCTTAGTCCCGGGACAGGGTTCAATCAGCCCCAGCATTTT. Its protein product is CASSSLSPGTGFNQPQHF.

The chain links TRBV6-5 to TRBJ2-7; D tentatively fits TRBD1 or TRBD2 (5 bases each). Germline V gives CDR1 MNHEY, CDR2 SVGAGI. The CDR3 extends over 15 amino acids. The V end was cut by 6 bases, the J end by 2 bases, with 17 bases between. CDR3 DNA: TGTGCCAGCAGCCTCAGGGATGGAGGTCCCTACGAGCAGTACTTC. Encoded protein: CASSLRDGGPYEQYF.

The genes are TRBV6-5 and TRBJ1-2, with TRBD1 as a possible D gene (5 bases). The CDR3 runs to 14 residues. V dropped 7 bases and J dropped 4 bases, with 16 bases sitting between them. Germline CDR1 MNHEY, CDR2 SVGAGI. The CDR3 DNA is TGTGCCAGCAATCCGCTGGGGGGACTCTATGGCTACACCTTC. Its protein product is CASNPLGGLYGYTF.

A remark on this clone: This CDR3 is also generated by other DNA sequences in the sample. The chain carries TRBV7-8 and TRBJ1-5; no firm D call. V gave up 0 bases and J gave up 3 bases, with 6 bases separating them. The CDR3 loop spans 14 amino acids. Germline CDR1 SGHVS, CDR2 FQNEAQ. DNA of the CDR3: TGTGCCAGCAGCTTAGCGCAGAACAATCAGCCCCAGCATTTT. This encodes CASSLAQNNQPQHF.

This chain links TRBV6-5 with TRBJ2-4; D tentatively reads TRBD1 or TRBD2 (5 bases each). Germline assignment: CDR1 MNHEY and CDR2 SVGAGI. There are 13 residues in the CDR3. V lost 6 bases and J 9 bases, leaving 15 bases between the germline ends. The CDR3 DNA sequence: TGTGCCAGCAGGTCCGGGGCCAATGGCATTCAGTACTTC. Its protein is CASRSGANGIQYF.

The chain has TRBV9 and TRBJ2-3; D perhaps matches TRBD1 (6 bases). The CDR3 is made up of 15 amino acids. Trimming stripped 2 bases from V and 8 bases from J, with 18 bases between. Per germline, CDR1 SGDLS and CDR2 YYNGEE. The chain's CDR3 is CASSVQGRRGGTQYF. DNA of the CDR3: TGTGCCAGCAGCGTTCAAGGTAGGAGAGGGGGTACGCAGTATTTT.

This clone was detected a few times. This rearrangement joins TRBV11-3 to TRBJ2-7; 8 positions agree with TRBD1. Unmatched junction bases numbered 15, after V lost 8 bases and J lost 3 bases. Germline values: CDR1 SGHNT, CDR2 YENEEA. This CDR3 region has 16 residues. CDR3: CASGYSRPTGDYEQYF. The CDR3 coding sequence is TGTGCCAGCGGATATTCCCGGCCGACAGGGGACTACGAGCAGTACTTC.

V gene TRBV18 combines with J gene TRBJ1-5, with 8 bases lining up with TRBD1. V lost 6 bases and J lost 0; bases outside the gene matches: 10. This CDR3 spans 17 amino acids. The germline V gene encodes CDR1 KGHSH and CDR2 LQKENI. CDR3 amino acids: CASSRSDRVDSNQPQHF. The CDR3 nucleotides are TGTGCCAGCTCTCGATCGGACAGGGTCGATAGCAATCAGCCCCAGCATTTT.

This chain links TRBV6-6 with TRBJ2-5; D remains unclear. The CDR3 runs to 11 residues. V lost 7 bases and J lost 5, with 8 bases in between. Germline lookup yields CDR1 MNHNY and CDR2 SVGAGI (reference sequence). As DNA, the CDR3 is TGTGCCAGCAATGTTGGGGAGACCCAGTACTTC. Translating it yields CASNVGETQYF.

This chain uses TRBV6-5 with TRBJ1-4, with unresolved D. CDR1 is MNHEY and CDR2 is SVGAGI in the germline V gene. This CDR3 has 12 residues. Trimming pared 8 bases from V and 3 bases from J, leaving 7 bases between. CDR3 DNA sequence: TGTGCCAGCTTCAGGCCTAATGAAAAACTGTTTTTT. Translating it yields CASFRPNEKLFF.